These T cell receptor beta chains were read from a single sample in a study of control samples from healthy donors and cancer patients. Sequencing used immunoSEQ multiplex PCR; TCRdb keeps in-frame clones, though not all of them. This table has some 130,000 clones, just over 90% appearing once. Material for sequencing was PBMCs. The receptors come from a man in his fifties with head and neck cancer. The CDR3 runs from the conserved cysteine through the conserved F or W. A D gene is named only where the DNA matches it firmly. Clone sizes are given selectively: once, few, many, or a class where the clone is expanded.

TRBJ1-2 | TRBV28 | 16 | . | . | CASEQPGSSIGYGYTF | TGTGCCAGCGAACAACCAGGGAGTAGTATAGGCTATGGCTACACCTTC
TRBJ2-7 | TRBV4-1 | 14 | . | TRBD1 | CASSQDRDRVEQYF | TGCGCCAGCAGCCAAGATCGGGACAGGGTCGAGCAGTACTTC
TRBJ2-2 | TRBV2 | 15 | . | TRBD1 | CASSPGTGGPGELFF | TGTGCCAGCAGTCCTGGGACAGGAGGACCCGGGGAGCTGTTTTTT
TRBJ1-1 | TRBV5-6 | 14 | . | . | CASSLRGRGTEAFF | TGTGCCAGCAGCTTGCGAGGGAGGGGGACTGAAGCTTTCTTT
TRBJ1-2 | TRBV7-9 | 15 | . | . | CASSFNEETAYGYTF | TGTGCCAGCAGCTTTAACGAAGAGACAGCCTATGGCTACACCTTC
TRBJ2-1 | TRBV7-3 | 15 | . | . | CASSLIGSSYNEQFF | TGTGCCAGCAGCTTAATAGGCAGCTCCTACAATGAGCAGTTCTTC
TRBJ2-1 | TRBV30 | 12 | . | . | CAWNLAANEQFF | TGTGCCTGGAATTTAGCTGCGAATGAGCAGTTCTTC
TRBJ2-7 | TRBV24-1 | 15 | . | TRBD1 | CATSDSGTGGYEQYF | TGTGCCACCAGTGATTCCGGGACAGGGGGCTACGAGCAGTACTTC
TRBJ2-7 | TRBV30 | 15 | . | TRBD2 | CAWKLAGLGRGEQYF | TGTGCCTGGAAATTAGCGGGGTTAGGCCGGGGAGAGCAGTACTTC
TRBJ2-2 | TRBV27 | 14 | . | . | CASSYGPLAGELFF | TGTGCCAGCAGCTACGGACCGCTGGCCGGGGAGCTGTTTTTT
TRBJ2-3 | TRBV10-3 | 14 | . | TRBD2 | CAIRESGGTDTQYF | TGTGCCATCAGGGAAAGCGGGGGGACAGATACGCAGTATTTT
TRBJ2-3 | TRBV5-1 | 13 | once | . | CASSDGGTDTQYF | TGCGCCAGCAGCGACGGGGGCACAGATACGCAGTATTTT
TRBJ2-3 | TRBV14 | 13 | . | . | CASSQGYLVAQYF | TGTGCCAGCAGCCAAGGTTATCTGGTCGCGCAGTATTTT
TRBJ1-2 | TRBV4-2 | 16 | . | TRBD1 | CASSQEFGTGPYGYTF | TGTGCCAGCAGCCAAGAATTTGGGACAGGGCCATATGGCTACACCTTC
TRBJ2-4 | TRBV3-1/TRBV3-2 | 15 | . | . | CASSQGEGMKNIQYF | TGTGCCAGCAGCCAAGGTGAAGGGATGAAAAACATTCAGTACTTC
TRBJ1-5 | TRBV7-2 | 15 | once | TRBD1 | CASSLEGARGQPQHF | TGTGCCAGCAGCTTAGAGGGGGCGCGAGGGCAGCCCCAGCATTTT
TRBJ2-3 | TRBV5-4 | 18 | . | TRBD2 | CASSLGLAGGPFTDTQYF | TGTGCCAGCAGTCTTGGACTAGCGGGGGGTCCCTTCACAGATACGCAGTATTTT
TRBJ1-5 | TRBV7-2 | 15 | . | . | CASSLGSTDNQPQHF | TGTGCCAGCAGCTTAGGGTCAACGGACAATCAGCCCCAGCATTTT
TRBJ2-7 | TRBV6-2/TRBV6-3 | 11 | . | . | CASSPSYEQYF | TGTGCCAGCAGCCCTTCTTACGAGCAGTACTTC
TRBJ2-7 | TRBV30 | 13 | . | . | CAWSVGSSYEQYF | TGTGCCTGGAGTGTAGGGTCCAGCTACGAGCAGTACTTC
TRBJ2-5 | TRBV28 | 13 | . | . | CASSLGSRETQYF | TGTGCCAGCAGTTTGGGGTCCCGGGAGACCCAGTACTTC
TRBJ1-1 | TRBV7-8 | 15 | . | . | CASSLLTEGRTEAFF | TGTGCCAGCAGCTTACTCACAGAGGGGCGAACTGAAGCTTTCTTT
TRBJ1-6 | TRBV19 | 14 | . | TRBD1 | CASSRDRDNSPLHF | TGTGCCAGTAGTAGAGACAGGGATAATTCACCCCTCCACTTT
TRBJ1-4 | TRBV15 | 13 | . | TRBD1 | CATSRETGEKLFF | TGTGCCACCAGCAGAGAGACAGGGGAAAAACTGTTTTTT
TRBJ2-4 | TRBV3-1/TRBV3-2 | 13 | . | . | CASSFEPKNIQYF | TGTGCCAGCAGCTTCGAGCCCAAAAACATTCAGTACTTC
TRBJ1-1 | TRBV6-5 | 16 | . | . | CASSYQPRGGNTEAFF | TGTGCCAGCAGTTACCAACCGCGAGGGGGGAACACTGAAGCTTTCTTT
TRBJ2-1 | TRBV18 | 17 | . | . | CASSPLDVVLGGHEQFF | TGTGCCAGCTCACCACTCGATGTGGTTTTGGGGGGCCATGAGCAGTTCTTC
TRBJ2-7 | TRBV6-5 | 10 | . | . | CAAASYEQYF | TGTGCCGCGGCCTCCTACGAGCAGTACTTC
TRBJ1-1 | TRBV19 | 17 | . | . | CASSIEPRVEFYTEAFF | TGTGCCAGTAGTATAGAACCGAGGGTTGAGTTTTACACTGAAGCTTTCTTT
TRBJ2-5 | TRBV2 | 14 | . | . | CASGPLSDQETQYF | TGTGCCAGTGGCCCCCTAAGCGACCAAGAGACCCAGTACTTC
TRBJ2-3 | TRBV5-4 | 16 | once | TRBD2 | CASSPSGGAGTDTQYF | TGTGCCAGCAGCCCTAGCGGGGGGGCCGGCACAGATACGCAGTATTTT